This T cell receptor beta chain was identified in a study of graft-versus-host responses after intestinal transplantation. The germline V gene has CDR1 MGHRA and CDR2 YSYEKL. With 4 bases removed from V and 0 bases from J, the gap between germline ends came to 14 bases. CDR3 length: 16 residues. Details on this clone: The target antigen is unknown.

Clones were read by immunoSEQ multiplex PCR, and TCRdb kept only the in-frame ones, dropping some. The repertoire includes 70,000 to 95,000 clones, 90% to 95% of them detected once, and around 1.1% sits in the top ten. This clonotype was sampled from a human donor who was the organ donor for an intestinal transplant. The sample consisted of unstimulated CD8+ T cells sorted from spleen or lymph node cells, taken before transplant. The rearrangement links TRBV4-1 to TRBJ2-3, with D perhaps TRBD1 (6 bases). As DNA, the CDR3 is TGCGCCAGCAGCCTTTCCGAGGGGGAAAGCACAGATACGCAGTATTTT. Residues: CASSLSEGESTDTQYF.